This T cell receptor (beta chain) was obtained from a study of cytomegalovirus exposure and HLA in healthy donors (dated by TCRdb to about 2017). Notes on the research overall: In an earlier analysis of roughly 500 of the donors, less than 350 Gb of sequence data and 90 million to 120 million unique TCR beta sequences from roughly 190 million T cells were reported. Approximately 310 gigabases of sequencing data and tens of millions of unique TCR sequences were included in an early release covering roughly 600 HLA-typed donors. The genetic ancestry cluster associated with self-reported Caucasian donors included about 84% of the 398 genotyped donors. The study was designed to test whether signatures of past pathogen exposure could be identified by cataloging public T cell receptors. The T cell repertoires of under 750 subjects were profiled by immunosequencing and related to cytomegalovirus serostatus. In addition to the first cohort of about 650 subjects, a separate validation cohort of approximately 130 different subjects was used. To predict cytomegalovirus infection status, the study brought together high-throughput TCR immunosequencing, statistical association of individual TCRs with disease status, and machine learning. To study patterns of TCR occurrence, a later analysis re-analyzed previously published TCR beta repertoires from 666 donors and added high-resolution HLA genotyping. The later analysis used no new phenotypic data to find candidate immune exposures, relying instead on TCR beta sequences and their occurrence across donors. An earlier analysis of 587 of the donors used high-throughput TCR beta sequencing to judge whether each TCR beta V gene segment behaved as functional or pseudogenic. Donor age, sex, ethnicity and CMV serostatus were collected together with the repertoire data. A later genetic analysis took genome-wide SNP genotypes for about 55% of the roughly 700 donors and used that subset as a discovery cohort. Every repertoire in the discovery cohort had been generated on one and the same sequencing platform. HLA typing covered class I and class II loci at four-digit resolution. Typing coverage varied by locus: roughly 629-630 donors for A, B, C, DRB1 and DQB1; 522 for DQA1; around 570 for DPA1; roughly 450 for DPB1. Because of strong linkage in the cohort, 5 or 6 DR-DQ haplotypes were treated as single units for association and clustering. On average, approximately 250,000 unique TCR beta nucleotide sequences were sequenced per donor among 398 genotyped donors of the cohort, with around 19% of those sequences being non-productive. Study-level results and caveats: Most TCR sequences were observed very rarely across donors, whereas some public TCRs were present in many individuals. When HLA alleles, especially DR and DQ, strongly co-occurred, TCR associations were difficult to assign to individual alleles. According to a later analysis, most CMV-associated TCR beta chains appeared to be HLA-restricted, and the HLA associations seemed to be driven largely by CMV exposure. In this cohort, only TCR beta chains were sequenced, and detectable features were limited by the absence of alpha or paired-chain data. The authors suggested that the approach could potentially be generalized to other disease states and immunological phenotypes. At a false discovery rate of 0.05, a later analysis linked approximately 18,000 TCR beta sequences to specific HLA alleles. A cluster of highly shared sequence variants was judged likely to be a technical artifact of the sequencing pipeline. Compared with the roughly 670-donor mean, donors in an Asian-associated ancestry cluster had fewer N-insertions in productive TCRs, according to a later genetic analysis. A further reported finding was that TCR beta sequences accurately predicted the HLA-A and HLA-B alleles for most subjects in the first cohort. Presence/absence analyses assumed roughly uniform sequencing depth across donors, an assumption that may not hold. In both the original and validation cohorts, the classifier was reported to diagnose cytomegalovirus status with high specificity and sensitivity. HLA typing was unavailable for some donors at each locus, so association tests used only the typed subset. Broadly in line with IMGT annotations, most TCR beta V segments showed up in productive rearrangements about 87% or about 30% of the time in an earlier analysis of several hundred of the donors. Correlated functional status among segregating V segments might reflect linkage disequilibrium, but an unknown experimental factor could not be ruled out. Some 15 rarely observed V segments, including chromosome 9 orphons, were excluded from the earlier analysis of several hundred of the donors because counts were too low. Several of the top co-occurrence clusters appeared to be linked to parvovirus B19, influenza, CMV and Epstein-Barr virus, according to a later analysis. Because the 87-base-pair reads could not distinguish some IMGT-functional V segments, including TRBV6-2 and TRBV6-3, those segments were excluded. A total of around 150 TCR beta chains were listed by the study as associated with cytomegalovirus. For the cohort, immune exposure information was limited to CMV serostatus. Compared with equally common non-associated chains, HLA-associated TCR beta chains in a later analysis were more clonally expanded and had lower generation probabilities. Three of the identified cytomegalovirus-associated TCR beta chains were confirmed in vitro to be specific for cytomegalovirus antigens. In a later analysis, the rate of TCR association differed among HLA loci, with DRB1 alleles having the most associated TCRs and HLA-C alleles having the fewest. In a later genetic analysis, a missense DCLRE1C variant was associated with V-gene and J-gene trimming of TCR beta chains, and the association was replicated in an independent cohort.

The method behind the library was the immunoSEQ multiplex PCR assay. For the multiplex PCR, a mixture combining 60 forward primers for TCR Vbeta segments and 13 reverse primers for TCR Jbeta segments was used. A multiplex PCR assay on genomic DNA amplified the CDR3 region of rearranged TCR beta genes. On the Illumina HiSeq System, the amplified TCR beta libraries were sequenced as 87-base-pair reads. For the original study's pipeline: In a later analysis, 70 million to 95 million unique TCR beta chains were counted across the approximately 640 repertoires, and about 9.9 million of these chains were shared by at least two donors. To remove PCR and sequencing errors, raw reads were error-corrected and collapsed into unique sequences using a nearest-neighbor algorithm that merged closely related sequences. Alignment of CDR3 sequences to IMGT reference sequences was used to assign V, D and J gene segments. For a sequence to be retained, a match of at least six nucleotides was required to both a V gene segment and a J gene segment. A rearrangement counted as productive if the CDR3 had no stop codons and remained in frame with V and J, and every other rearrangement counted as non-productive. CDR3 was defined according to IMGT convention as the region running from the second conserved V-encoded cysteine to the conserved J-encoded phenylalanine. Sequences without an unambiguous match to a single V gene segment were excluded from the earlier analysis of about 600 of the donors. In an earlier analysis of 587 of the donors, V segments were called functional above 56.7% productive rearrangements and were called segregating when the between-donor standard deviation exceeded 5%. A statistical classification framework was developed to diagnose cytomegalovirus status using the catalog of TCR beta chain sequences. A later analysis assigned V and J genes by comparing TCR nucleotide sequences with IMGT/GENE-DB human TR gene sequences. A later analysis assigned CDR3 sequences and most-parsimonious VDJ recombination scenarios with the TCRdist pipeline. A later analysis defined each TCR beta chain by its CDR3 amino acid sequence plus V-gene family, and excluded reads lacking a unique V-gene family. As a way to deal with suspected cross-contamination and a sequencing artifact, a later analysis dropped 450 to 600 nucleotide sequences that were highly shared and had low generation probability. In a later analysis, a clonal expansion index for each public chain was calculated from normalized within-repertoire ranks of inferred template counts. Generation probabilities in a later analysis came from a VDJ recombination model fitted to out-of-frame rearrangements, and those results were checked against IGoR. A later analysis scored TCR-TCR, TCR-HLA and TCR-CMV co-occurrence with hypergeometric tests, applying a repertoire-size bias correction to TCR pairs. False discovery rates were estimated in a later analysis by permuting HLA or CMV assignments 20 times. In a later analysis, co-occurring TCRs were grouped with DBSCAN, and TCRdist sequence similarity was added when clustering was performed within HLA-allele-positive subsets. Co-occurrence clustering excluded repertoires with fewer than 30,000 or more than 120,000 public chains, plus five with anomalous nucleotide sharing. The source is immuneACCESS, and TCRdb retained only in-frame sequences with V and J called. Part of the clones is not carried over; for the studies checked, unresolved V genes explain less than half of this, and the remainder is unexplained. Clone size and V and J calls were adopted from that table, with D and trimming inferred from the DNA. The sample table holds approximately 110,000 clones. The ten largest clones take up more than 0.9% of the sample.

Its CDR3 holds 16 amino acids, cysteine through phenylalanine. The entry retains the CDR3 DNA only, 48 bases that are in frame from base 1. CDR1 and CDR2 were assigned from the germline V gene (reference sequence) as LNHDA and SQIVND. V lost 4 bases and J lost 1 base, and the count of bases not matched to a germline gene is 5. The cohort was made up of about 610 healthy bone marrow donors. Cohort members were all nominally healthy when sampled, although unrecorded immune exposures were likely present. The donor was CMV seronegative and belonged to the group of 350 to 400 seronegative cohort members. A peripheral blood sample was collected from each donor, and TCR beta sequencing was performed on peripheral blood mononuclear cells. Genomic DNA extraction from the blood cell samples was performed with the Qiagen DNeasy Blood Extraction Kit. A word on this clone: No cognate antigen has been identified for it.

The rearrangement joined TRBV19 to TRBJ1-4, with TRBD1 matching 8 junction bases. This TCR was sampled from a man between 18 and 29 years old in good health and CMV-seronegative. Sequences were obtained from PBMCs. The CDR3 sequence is CASSKDREGTNEKLFF. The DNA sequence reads TGTGCCAGTAGTAAGGACAGGGAAGGAACTAATGAAAAACTGTTTTTT.